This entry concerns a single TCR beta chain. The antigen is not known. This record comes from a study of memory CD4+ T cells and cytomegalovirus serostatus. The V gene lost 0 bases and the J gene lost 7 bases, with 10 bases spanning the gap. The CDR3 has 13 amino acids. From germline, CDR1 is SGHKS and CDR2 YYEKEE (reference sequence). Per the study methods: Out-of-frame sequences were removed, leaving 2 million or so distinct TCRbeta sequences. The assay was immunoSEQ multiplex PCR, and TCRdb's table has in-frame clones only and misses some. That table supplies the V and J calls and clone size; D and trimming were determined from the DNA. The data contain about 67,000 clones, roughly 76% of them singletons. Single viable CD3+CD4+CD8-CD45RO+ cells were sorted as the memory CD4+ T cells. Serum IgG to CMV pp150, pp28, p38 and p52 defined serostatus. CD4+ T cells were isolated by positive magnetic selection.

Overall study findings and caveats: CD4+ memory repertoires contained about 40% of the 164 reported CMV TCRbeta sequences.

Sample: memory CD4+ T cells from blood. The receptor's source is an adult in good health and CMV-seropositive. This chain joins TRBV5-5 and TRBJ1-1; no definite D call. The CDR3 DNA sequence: TGTGCCAGCAGCTTGGGGGCAGGCCTTGAAGCTTTCTTT. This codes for CASSLGAGLEAFF.